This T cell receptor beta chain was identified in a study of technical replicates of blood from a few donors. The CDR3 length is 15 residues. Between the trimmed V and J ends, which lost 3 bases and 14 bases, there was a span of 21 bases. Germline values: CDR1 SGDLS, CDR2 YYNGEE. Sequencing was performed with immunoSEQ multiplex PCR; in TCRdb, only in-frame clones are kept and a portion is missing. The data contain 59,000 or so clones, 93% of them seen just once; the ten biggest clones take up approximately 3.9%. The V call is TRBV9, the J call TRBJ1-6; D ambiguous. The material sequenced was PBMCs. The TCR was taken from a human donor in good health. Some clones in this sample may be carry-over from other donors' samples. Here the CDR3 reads CASSEEGLTRRSLHF. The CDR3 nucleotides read TGTGCCAGCAGCGAGGAGGGCCTCACCAGGAGATCCCTCCACTTT.